Listed here are 17 T cell receptor beta chains from one sample, sequenced in a study of blood T cell repertoires in COVID-19. The assay was immunoSEQ multiplex PCR, and TCRdb's table has in-frame clones only and misses some. This table holds about 370,000 clones, about 90% found once. The specimen was peripheral blood. These receptor sequences come from a woman younger than 45 with COVID-19, enrolled during active disease.

The J gene is TRBJ1-1, the V gene TRBV6-1; D gene unclear. Germline-derived CDR1 and CDR2 are MNHNS and SASEGT. V lost 1 base, J lost 7 bases, and 16 bases lay in between. This CDR3 contains 15 residues. The CDR3 is CASSEGWWESGEAFF. CDR3 sequence (DNA): TGTGCCAGCAGTGAAGGGTGGTGGGAGAGCGGTGAAGCTTTCTTT.

The chain joins TRBV27 to TRBJ1-2, with 8 bases fitting TRBD1. The CDR3 totals 15 residues. Germline V lookup: CDR1 MNHEY, CDR2 SMNVEV (reference sequence). Unmatched junction bases numbered 11, after V lost 6 bases and J lost 5 bases. In DNA, the CDR3 is TGTGCCAGCAGCTTGGGGGGCAGGGGGCAGTATGGCTACACCTTC. Protein: CASSLGGRGQYGYTF.

The CDR3 spells CASSLQGSTEAFF. The CDR3 coding sequence is TGTGCCAGCAGTTTGCAAGGGAGTACTGAAGCTTTCTTT. V is TRBV12-3 or TRBV12-4 and J is TRBJ1-1; no clear D. The CDR3 extends over 13 amino acids. V lost 3 bases to trimming and J lost 5 bases, with 10 bases between them.

The chain links TRBV3-1 (or the pseudogene TRBV3-2) to TRBJ1-5, with unresolved D. Germline V lookup: CDR1 LGHDT, CDR2 YNNKEL (reference sequence). Trimming took 2 bases from V and 4 from J, leaving 9 bases between them. The CDR3 is 14 amino acids. The DNA of the CDR3 is TGTGCCAGCAGCCAATCTGGCAGAAATCAGCCCCAGCATTTT. Amino acid sequence: CASSQSGRNQPQHF.

The chain uses TRBV20-1 and TRBJ2-3; TRBD2 aligns across 11 bases. The CDR3 spans 18 residues. Germline lookup yields CDR1 DFQATT and CDR2 SNEGSKA (reference sequence). J gave up 5 bases and V 3 bases, and 16 bases lay outside the gene matches. The CDR3 sequence is CSASDLAGGRIPQDTQYF. The CDR3 DNA reads TGCAGTGCTAGTGACCTAGCGGGGGGCCGGATCCCTCAAGATACGCAGTATTTT.

This chain joins TRBV11-2 and TRBJ1-2; no firm D call. The V gene's germline CDR1 is SGHAT and CDR2 FQNNGV. The CDR3 consists of 12 residues. Trimming pared 3 bases from V and 4 bases from J, leaving 6 bases between. This chain's CDR3 is CASSFSRYGYTF. The CDR3 coding sequence is TGTGCCAGCAGCTTTTCCCGCTATGGCTACACCTTC.

The chain employs TRBV9 and TRBJ2-3; TRBD2 matches 12 bases. Germline V gene sequence: CDR1 SGDLS, CDR2 YYNGEE. The length of the CDR3 is 15 residues. V dropped 3 bases and J dropped 6; count of bases not matched to a gene: 5. In nucleotides, the CDR3 is TGTGCCAGCAGCGCTCGACTAGCGGGAGTGGATACGCAGTATTTT. It is translated as CASSARLAGVDTQYF.

The gene calls are TRBV29-1 and TRBJ1-2, with D perhaps matching TRBD1 (5 bases). Germline-derived CDR1 and CDR2 are SQVTM and ANQGSEA. Trimming shortened V by 2 bases and J by 0 bases, and 10 bases separated the two germline ends. This CDR3 comprises 14 residues. The CDR3 is CSVERAGTNYGYTF. DNA for the CDR3: TGCAGCGTTGAACGGGCAGGGACTAACTATGGCTACACCTTC.

The chain joins TRBV6-2 or TRBV6-3 to TRBJ2-3, with TRBD2 matching 11 bases. The CDR3 length is 17 residues. The germline CDR1 and CDR2 sequences are MNHEY and SVGEGT. The V and J ends lost 6 bases and 4 bases, in that order; junction bases with no gene match: 12. Here the CDR3 reads CASSSPVAGGPADTQYF. The CDR3 bases are TGTGCCAGCAGCAGTCCCGTAGCGGGAGGGCCTGCAGATACGCAGTATTTT.

This chain connects TRBV2 to TRBJ2-7; tentatively, D is TRBD1 (6 bases). The CDR3 runs 12 residues. The V end lost 7 bases, the J end lost 3 bases, and 10 bases lay between the germline ends. CDR1 is SNHLY and CDR2 is FYNNEI in the germline V gene. CDR3 DNA sequence: TGTGCCAGCACCGAACAGGGCTACGAGCAGTACTTC. Amino acid sequence: CASTEQGYEQYF. The full variable domain, rest sourced from reference TRBV2 and TRBJ2-7, is EPEVTQTPSHQVTQMGQEVILRCVPISNHLYFYWYRQILGQKVEFLVSFYNNEISEKSEIFDDQFSVERPDGSNFTLKIRSTKLEDSAMYFCASTEQGYEQYFGPGTRLTVT.

This rearrangement joins TRBV28 to TRBJ1-5; D is undetermined. CDR3 length equals 14 residues. The germline V and J ends were trimmed by 3 bases and 10 bases, with 16 bases remaining between them. Germline CDR1 MDHEN, CDR2 SYDVKM. Written as DNA, the CDR3 is TGTGCCAGCAGTTTGGGAGCGGAGGTAAGTCCCCAGCATTTT. This encodes CASSLGAEVSPQHF.

This clone has a single count. This chain connects TRBV29-1 to TRBJ2-1; 7 bases are a match to TRBD2. CDR1 is SQVTM, CDR2 ANQGSEA, per germline. V lost 6 bases, J lost 3 bases, and 5 bases stayed unmatched. The CDR3 has 13 amino acids. The CDR3 bases are TGCAGCGTCGGTGCGGGAGTCTACAATGAGCAGTTCTTC. Translated: CSVGAGVYNEQFF.

This chain uses TRBV5-6 with TRBJ2-7; a possible D gene is TRBD1 (6 bases). This CDR3 comprises 13 residues. V shed 2 bases and J shed 5 bases, with 11 bases lying between them. CDR1 and CDR2 (germline): SGHDT, YYEEEE. The CDR3 loop is CASSFQGSHEQYF. In DNA form, the CDR3 reads TGTGCCAGCAGCTTTCAGGGGTCCCACGAGCAGTACTTC.

The rearrangement uses TRBV11-2 and TRBJ2-5; D possibly corresponds to TRBD1 (7 bases). The CDR3 extends over 14 amino acids. Germline assignment: CDR1 SGHAT and CDR2 FQNNGV. V lost 5 bases to trimming and J lost 1 base, with 11 bases between them. This CDR3 reads CASSPRGVQETQYF. CDR3 nucleotide sequence: TGTGCCAGCAGCCCCAGGGGGGTCCAAGAGACCCAGTACTTC.

V usage is TRBV11-2 and J usage is TRBJ2-2; 14 nucleotides line up with TRBD2. The CDR3 loop spans 17 amino acids. Trimming removed 5 bases from V and 5 bases from J; junction bases left unmatched: 7. CDR1 is SGHAT, CDR2 FQNNGV, per germline. This CDR3 reads CASSQVGLAGGTGELFF. In DNA form, the CDR3 reads TGTGCCAGCAGCCAAGTCGGACTAGCGGGGGGTACCGGGGAGCTGTTTTTT.

The chain is built from TRBV21-1 and TRBJ1-2. TRBV21-1 is shown as a pseudogene. This CDR3 has 16 amino acids. The DNA of the CDR3 is TGTGCCAGCAGCAAAATAAAAACGGCGCGGAGCTATGGCTACACCTTC. This translates into CASSKIKTARSYGYTF.

The V gene is TRBV6-2 or TRBV6-3, the J gene TRBJ2-2; D is perhaps TRBD1 (6 bases). Deletions cut 5 bases from V and 4 bases from J, with 11 bases between. Germline loops: CDR1 MNHEY, CDR2 SVGEGT. The CDR3 loop spans 14 amino acids. DNA of the CDR3: TGTGCCAGCAGTCAGGGGCCCCGCACCGGGGAGCTGTTTTTT. Its translation is CASSQGPRTGELFF.